The 30 T cell receptor beta chains below come from one sample, sequenced in a study of T cell repertoires in cytomegalovirus infection. Using its own MiXCR run on the reads, TCRdb lists one record per CDR3 protein. Found here are over 300,000 distinct CDR3 sequences, roughly a sixth of them singletons; the top ten hold approximately 12%. Material for sequencing was PBMCs. The source of these receptors is a human donor in good health (CMV status not recorded). Some clones in this sample may be carry-over from other donors' samples.

This chain's CDR3 is CATSVTGSYGYTF. CDR3 nucleotide sequence: TGTGCCACCAGTGTTACGGGTTCTTATGGCTACACCTTC. The chain recombines TRBV24-1 with TRBJ1-2, with D unclear. The CDR3 consists of 13 residues. Trimming cost V 5 bases and J 5 bases, with 11 bases left between them. Germline CDR1 is KGHDR and CDR2 is SFDVKD.

This chain links TRBV4-3 with TRBJ1-2; 8 bases map to TRBD1. The V gene's germline CDR1 is LGHNA and CDR2 YSLEER. The CDR3 is made up of 16 amino acids. The V gene end was trimmed by 1 base and the J gene end by 7 bases; junction bases not matched to a gene: 11. The CDR3: CASSQVETQGASGYTF. Written as DNA, the CDR3 is TGCGCCAGCAGCCAAGTCGAAACCCAGGGGGCGTCTGGCTACACCTTC.

This clonotype was recorded many times. V is TRBV7-9 and J is TRBJ2-6; D tentatively reads TRBD1 or TRBD2 (5 bases each). With 5 bases removed from V and 0 bases from J, the gap between germline ends came to 20 bases. The CDR3 is 19 residues long. Germline CDR1 and CDR2: SEHNR and FQNEAQ (reference sequence). The CDR3, as DNA: TGTGCCAGCAGCCCCATCCGGGGCACACGATCCTCTGGGGCCAACGTCCTGACTTTC. Translated, it gives CASSPIRGTRSSGANVLTF. Full variable domain (missing parts from reference TRBV7-9 and TRBJ2-6): DTGVSQNPRHKITKRGQNVTFRCDPISEHNRLYWYRQTLGQGPEFLTYFQNEAQLEKSRLLSDRFSAERPKGSFSTLEIQRTEQGDSAMYLCASSPIRGTRSSGANVLTFGAGSRLTVL.

This clonotype was counted many times. Here the CDR3 DNA reads TGTGCCAGCAGCCCCGTATGGGGTCTAAACTATGGCTACACCTTC. Encoded protein: CASSPVWGLNYGYTF. The chain combines TRBV6-1 with TRBJ1-2; D is unresolved. Germline CDR1 is MNHNS and CDR2 is SASEGT. V shed 6 bases and J shed 2 bases, with 16 bases lying between them. The CDR3 contains 15 residues.

In this sample, this clonotype turned up a few times. The chain combines TRBV2 with TRBJ2-4; no definite D call. The CDR3 length is 16 residues. Germline values: CDR1 SNHLY, CDR2 FYNNEI. V was trimmed by 2 bases and J by 1 base, leaving 12 bases between them. Written as DNA, the CDR3 is TGTGCCAGCAGTGAAACCGCGGCCAGGGCCAAAAACATTCAGTACTTC. As protein: CASSETAARAKNIQYF. Together with reference TRBV2 and TRBJ2-4, the CDR3 gives the full variable domain: EPEVTQTPSHQVTQMGQEVILRCVPISNHLYFYWYRQILGQKVEFLVSFYNNEISEKSEIFDDQFSVERPDGSNFTLKIRSTKLEDSAMYFCASSETAARAKNIQYFGAGTRLSVL.

This chain uses TRBV12-5 with TRBJ2-3, with a possible D match to TRBD2 (6 bases). Germline V gene data show CDR1 as LGHNT and CDR2 as FRNRAP. The CDR3 is 16 amino acids. V gave up 7 bases and J gave up 3 bases, with 20 bases separating them. The DNA for the CDR3 is TGTGCTAGTGCCCTGACCTTGGACGCGGGAACAGATACGCAGTATTTT. This codes for CASALTLDAGTDTQYF. Full variable domain (outside the CDR3, taken from reference TRBV12-5 and TRBJ2-3): DARVTQTPRHKVTEMGQEVTMRCQPILGHNTVFWYRQTMMQGLELLAYFRNRAPLDDSGMPKDRFSAEMPDATLATLKIQPSEPRDSAVYFCASALTLDAGTDTQYFGPGTRLTVL.

On this clonotype: One junction end does not reproduce the germline sequence, and a read error may be involved. V gene TRBV9 combines with J gene TRBJ1-2, with D tentatively TRBD1 (5 bases). Germline V gene sequence: CDR1 SGDLS, CDR2 YYNGEE. The CDR3 runs 14 residues. The DNA for the CDR3 is TGTGCCAGCACCGTAGAGCCGGGGACCTATGGCTACACCTTC. Translating gives CASTVEPGTYGYTF.

This clonotype was counted a few times. The chain links TRBV9 to TRBJ2-1; D unclear. Trimming took off 4 bases at V and 0 bases at J, with 11 bases between the two ends. Per germline, CDR1 SGDLS and CDR2 YYNGEE. The CDR3 extends over 15 amino acids. CDR3 sequence (DNA): TGTGCCAGCAGCCCGGGCAGCAGCTCCTACAATGAGCAGTTCTTC. This sequence encodes CASSPGSSSYNEQFF.

This clonotype was detected ten times or more. Here the CDR3 reads CASRRGDPNSPLHF. The CDR3 bases are TGTGCCAGCAGAAGGGGGGATCCTAATTCACCCCTCCACTTT. The rearrangement joins TRBV7-3 to TRBJ1-6; tentatively, D is TRBD1 (6 bases). Germline assignment: CDR1 SGHTA and CDR2 FQGTGA. V was shortened by 6 bases and J by 6 bases, with 12 bases between the two germline ends. This CDR3 spans 14 amino acids.

This clonotype was observed many times. The gene calls are TRBV7-9 and TRBJ1-4, with 10 positions matching TRBD1. CDR3 length equals 14 residues. The junction had 3 bases not matched to a gene; V was cut back by 5 bases and J by 6 bases. Germline V lookup: CDR1 SEHNR, CDR2 FQNEAQ (reference sequence). The CDR3 here is CASSAGTGDEKLFF. Here the CDR3 DNA reads TGTGCCAGCAGCGCCGGGACAGGGGATGAAAAACTGTTTTTT.

V usage is TRBV10-3 and J usage is TRBJ2-7; D may be TRBD2 (6 bases). Trimming left V 9 bases short and J 2 bases short, with 17 bases between. The CDR3 sequence is 14 residues long. Germline CDR1 and CDR2: ENHRY and SYGVKD. CDR3 nucleotide sequence: TGTGCCATATGCGGGACGTTGGCCCCCTACGAGCAGTACTTC. This codes for CAICGTLAPYEQYF.

This clonotype was recorded a few times. The chain uses TRBV6-2 or TRBV6-3 and TRBJ1-5, with D uncertain. Germline loops: CDR1 MNHEY, CDR2 SVGEGT. Deletions cut 7 bases from V and 5 bases from J, with 15 bases between. This CDR3 region has 14 residues. CDR3 DNA: TGTGCCAGCAATGACGGAGTAACCGATCAGCCCCAGCATTTT. Translation gives CASNDGVTDQPQHF.

This chain connects TRBV6-1 to TRBJ2-7; the D gene is possibly TRBD1 (6 bases). The CDR3 has 14 residues. Germline CDR1 reads MNHNS; CDR2 reads SASEGT. Trimming left V 8 bases short and J 1 base short, with 15 bases between. DNA of the CDR3: TGTGCCAGCTCTGGCAGGGGTGGTTCCTACGAGCAGTACTTC. Translating it yields CASSGRGGSYEQYF.

As regards this clonotype: A much larger clone differs from this one at a single base, so this may be a read error. The chain uses TRBV7-2 and TRBJ1-6; D not certain. The V gene's germline CDR1 is SGHTA and CDR2 FQGNSA. V was trimmed by 1 base and J by 18 bases, leaving 16 bases between them. The CDR3 spans 13 residues. CDR3 DNA: TGTGCCAGCAGCTTAGACGGCCCCCAGTCCCCCCACTTT. As protein: CASSLDGPQSPHF.

A single count supports this clonotype. At one end, the junction sequence differs from germline, possibly due to a read error. This chain connects TRBV5-3 to TRBJ2-7, with 8 positions matching TRBD2. TRBV5-3 is an open reading frame, and its role is uncertain. The length of the CDR3 is 13 residues. This chain's CDR3 is CASSSGGADEQYF. The CDR3 DNA reads as TGTGCCAGCAGCTCCGGGGGGGCCGACGAGCAGTACTTC.

This chain links TRBV4-3 with TRBJ2-2; D possibly uses TRBD1 or TRBD2 (6 bases each). CDR1 and CDR2 from the germline V gene are LGHNA and YSLEER. CDR3 size: 18 residues. The V and J ends lost 4 bases and 2 bases respectively, with 20 bases between them. CDR3 DNA: TGCGCCAGCAGCCGTAGGGGGGCTCGGTCTGCAAACACCGGGGAGCTGTTTTTT. It encodes CASSRRGARSANTGELFF.

This clonotype was counted between two and nine times. The chain recombines TRBV27 with TRBJ2-1; 11 positions match TRBD2. The length of the CDR3 is 18 residues. Looked up from germline, CDR1 is MNHEY and CDR2 is SMNVEV (reference sequence). Germline trimming cut 5 bases from V and 6 bases from J; bases unmatched to any gene: 15. The CDR3 sequence: CASSDYLGDGLAGNEQFF. DNA of the CDR3: TGTGCCAGCAGTGATTACCTAGGTGACGGACTAGCGGGCAATGAGCAGTTCTTC.

The CDR3: CSARDPRGTTEAFF. CDR3 bases: TGCAGTGCTAGAGATCCCAGGGGAACCACTGAAGCTTTCTTT. The chain has TRBV20-1 and TRBJ1-1; D may be TRBD1 (6 bases). Trimming pared 0 bases from V and 4 bases from J, leaving 12 bases between. CDR1 DFQATT and CDR2 SNEGSKA come from the germline V gene (reference sequence). This CDR3 has 14 amino acids.

The chain joins TRBV2 to TRBJ2-5; tentatively, D is TRBD1 or TRBD2 (5 bases each). In germline, CDR1 is SNHLY, CDR2 FYNNEI. The V gene lost 6 bases and the J gene lost 5 bases, with 13 bases spanning the gap. This CDR3 has 13 residues. In DNA form, the CDR3 reads TGTGCCAGCAGAGAGGGGTTCGGGGAGACCCAGTACTTC. This codes for CASREGFGETQYF.

J is TRBJ2-2 and V is TRBV2, with TRBD2 matching 10 bases. Germline lookup yields CDR1 SNHLY and CDR2 FYNNEI. The CDR3 consists of 15 residues. V dropped 3 bases and J dropped 4; count of bases not matched to a gene: 2. CDR3 loop: CASSEGLASTGELFF. CDR3 coding DNA: TGTGCCAGCAGTGAGGGACTAGCGAGCACCGGGGAGCTGTTTTTT.

This clonotype was picked up many times. This sequence joins TRBV7-8 and TRBJ1-5; D not certain. The germline V and J ends were trimmed by 0 bases and 9 bases, with 6 bases remaining between them. CDR1 is SGHVS and CDR2 is FQNEAQ in the germline V gene. The CDR3 spans 12 residues. The CDR3 DNA reads as TGTGCCAGCAGCTTAGCCTCGATGCCCCAGCATTTT. Encoded protein: CASSLASMPQHF. Together with reference TRBV7-8 and TRBJ1-5, the CDR3 gives the full variable domain: GAGVSQSPRYKVAKRGQDVALRCDPISGHVSLFWYQQALGQGPEFLTYFQNEAQLDKSGLPSDRFFAERPEGSVSTLKIQRTQQEDSAVYLCASSLASMPQHFGDGTRLSIL.

Many counts were recorded for this clonotype. This chain connects TRBV7-8 to TRBJ2-2, with TRBD1 as a possible D gene (6 bases). Per germline, CDR1 SGHVS and CDR2 FQNEAQ. The CDR3 length is 16 residues. V lost 0 bases and J lost 7, with 15 bases in between. The CDR3 nucleotides read TGTGCCAGCAGCTTAGCGTTATGGGGGCTGAACGGGGAGCTGTTTTTT. This codes for CASSLALWGLNGELFF.

The table lists this clonotype with many counts. The J gene is TRBJ1-5, the V gene TRBV7-2; D is ambiguous. The CDR3 is 13 residues long. V lost 3 bases and J lost 3, with 6 bases in between. Germline lookup yields CDR1 SGHTA and CDR2 FQGNSA. The CDR3 DNA sequence: TGTGCCAGCAGCTTTTTCAACAATCAGCCCCAGCATTTT. This codes for CASSFFNNQPQHF.

The chain employs TRBV13 and TRBJ1-2; no clear D gene. Trimming removed 6 bases at V and 2 bases at J, with 19 bases between. The CDR3 loop spans 16 amino acids. Germline CDR1 and CDR2: PRHDT and FYEKMQ (reference sequence). In DNA, the CDR3 is TGTGCCAGCAGACGATTAGCGTCAGGAGGGAACTATGGCTACACCTTC. Translated, it gives CASRRLASGGNYGYTF.

This clonotype was seen a handful of times. The V call is TRBV6-5, the J call TRBJ1-6; D might be TRBD1 (5 bases). The CDR3 spans 15 residues. The germline V gene has CDR1 MNHEY and CDR2 SVGAGI. Trimming stripped 2 bases from V and 5 bases from J, with 10 bases between. CDR3 residues: CASSYRGGDNSPLHF. In DNA form, the CDR3 reads TGTGCCAGCAGTTACCGGGGGGGGGATAATTCACCCCTCCACTTT.

This clonotype was recorded a few times. The rearrangement joins TRBV20-1 to TRBJ1-6, with D possibly TRBD1 on 5 matching bases. V lost 3 bases, J lost 1 base, and 16 bases lay in between. Looked up from germline, CDR1 is DFQATT and CDR2 is SNEGSKA (reference sequence). There are 17 residues in the CDR3. As DNA, the CDR3 is TGCAGTGCTAGGCTGCCTGGGGCCAGGTCCTATAATTCACCCCTCCACTTT. This encodes CSARLPGARSYNSPLHF.

This clonotype was found many times. The chain has TRBV7-6 and TRBJ2-7; 11 bases are shared with TRBD1. Trimming at V came to 1 base and at J to 0 bases, leaving 5 bases not matched to a gene. The germline gives CDR1 SGHVS, CDR2 FNYEAQ. This CDR3 comprises 17 residues. CDR3 in amino acids: CASSLGTGGRGSYEQYF. The CDR3 coding sequence is TGTGCCAGCAGCTTAGGGACAGGGGGCCGGGGCTCCTACGAGCAGTACTTC. Combining the CDR3 with reference TRBV7-6 and TRBJ2-7 gives the whole variable domain GAGVSQSPRYKVTKRGQDVALRCDPISGHVSLYWYRQALGQGPEFLTYFNYEAQQDKSGLPNDRFSAERPEGSISTLTIQRTEQRDSAMYRCASSLGTGGRGSYEQYFGPGTRLTVT.

This clonotype was seen many times. The CDR3 region is CASSLGTGTDTQYF. As DNA, the CDR3 is TGCGCCAGCAGCTTGGGGACAGGCACAGATACGCAGTATTTT. The V gene is TRBV5-1, the J gene TRBJ2-3; D may be TRBD1 (6 bases). Deletions cut 0 bases from V and 1 base from J, with 6 bases between. The germline gives CDR1 SGHRS, CDR2 YFSETQ. The CDR3 runs 14 residues.

This clonotype was observed a few times. CDR3 DNA sequence: TGTGCCAGCAGTGCATCCGGGGGTACAAGGGGTGAGCAGTTCTTC. It codes for CASSASGGTRGEQFF. The chain carries TRBV2 and TRBJ2-1; tentative D call: TRBD2 (6 bases). This CDR3 is built from 15 residues. Germline-derived CDR1 and CDR2 are SNHLY and FYNNEI. V was cut by 4 bases and J by 9 bases, with 19 bases left in between.

V gene TRBV20-1 combines with J gene TRBJ2-3; 7 nucleotides line up with TRBD1. V lost 4 bases to trimming and J lost 2 bases; unmatched junction nucleotides: 3. Germline V gene lookup returns CDR1 DFQATT and CDR2 SNEGSKA (reference sequence). This CDR3 region has 13 residues. The CDR3 spells CSAKQGVTDTQYF. The CDR3 DNA sequence: TGCAGTGCTAAGCAGGGGGTCACAGATACGCAGTATTTT.